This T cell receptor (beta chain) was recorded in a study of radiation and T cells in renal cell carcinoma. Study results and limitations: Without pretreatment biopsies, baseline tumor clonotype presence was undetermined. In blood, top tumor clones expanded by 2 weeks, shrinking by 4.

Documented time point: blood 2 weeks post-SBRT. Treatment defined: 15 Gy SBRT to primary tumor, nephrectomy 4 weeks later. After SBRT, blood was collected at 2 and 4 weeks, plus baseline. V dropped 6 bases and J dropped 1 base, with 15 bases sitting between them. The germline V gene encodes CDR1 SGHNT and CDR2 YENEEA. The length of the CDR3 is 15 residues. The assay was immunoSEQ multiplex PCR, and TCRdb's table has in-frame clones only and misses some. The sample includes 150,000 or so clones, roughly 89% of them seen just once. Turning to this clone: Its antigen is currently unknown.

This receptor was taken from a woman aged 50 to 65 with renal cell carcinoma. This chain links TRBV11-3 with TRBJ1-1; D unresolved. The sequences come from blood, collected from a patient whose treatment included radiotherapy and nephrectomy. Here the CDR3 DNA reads TGTGCCAGCAGTCCTCTAGACAACCCGAACACTGAAGCTTTCTTT. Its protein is CASSPLDNPNTEAFF.